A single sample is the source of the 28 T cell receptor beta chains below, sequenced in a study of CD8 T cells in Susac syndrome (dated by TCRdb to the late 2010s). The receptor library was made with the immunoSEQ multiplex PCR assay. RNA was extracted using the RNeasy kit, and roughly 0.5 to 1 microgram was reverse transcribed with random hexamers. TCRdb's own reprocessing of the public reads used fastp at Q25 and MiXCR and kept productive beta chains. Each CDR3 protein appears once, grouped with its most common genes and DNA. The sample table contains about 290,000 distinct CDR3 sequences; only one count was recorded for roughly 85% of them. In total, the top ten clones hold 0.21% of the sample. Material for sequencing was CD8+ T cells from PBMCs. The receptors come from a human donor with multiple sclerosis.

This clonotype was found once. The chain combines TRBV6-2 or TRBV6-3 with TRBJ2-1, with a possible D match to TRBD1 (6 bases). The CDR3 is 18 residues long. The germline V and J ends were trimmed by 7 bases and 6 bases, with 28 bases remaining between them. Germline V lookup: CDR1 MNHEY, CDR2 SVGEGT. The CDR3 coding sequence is TGTGCCAGCACCCTGAACAGGGTAGGTGGCCTACTATGCAATGAGCAGTTCTTC. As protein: CASTLNRVGGLLCNEQFF.

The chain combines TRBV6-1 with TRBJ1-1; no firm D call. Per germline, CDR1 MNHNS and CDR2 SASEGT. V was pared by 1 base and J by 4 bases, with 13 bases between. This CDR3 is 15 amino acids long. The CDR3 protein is CASSEDEGWFTEAFF. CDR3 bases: TGTGCCAGCAGTGAAGACGAGGGTTGGTTCACTGAAGCTTTCTTT.

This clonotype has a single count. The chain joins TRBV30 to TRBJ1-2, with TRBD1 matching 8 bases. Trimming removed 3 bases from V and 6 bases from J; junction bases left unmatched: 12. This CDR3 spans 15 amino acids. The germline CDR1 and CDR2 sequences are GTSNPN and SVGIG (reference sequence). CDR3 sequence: CAWSYLVTGGDGYTF. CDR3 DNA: TGTGCCTGGAGCTATCTGGTTACAGGGGGAGATGGCTACACCTTC.

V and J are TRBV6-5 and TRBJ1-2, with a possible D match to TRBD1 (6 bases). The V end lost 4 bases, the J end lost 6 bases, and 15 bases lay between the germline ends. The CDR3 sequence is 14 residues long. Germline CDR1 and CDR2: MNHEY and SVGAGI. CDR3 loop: CASSLKQGNDGYTF. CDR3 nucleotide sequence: TGTGCCAGCAGTTTAAAACAGGGAAATGATGGCTACACCTTC.

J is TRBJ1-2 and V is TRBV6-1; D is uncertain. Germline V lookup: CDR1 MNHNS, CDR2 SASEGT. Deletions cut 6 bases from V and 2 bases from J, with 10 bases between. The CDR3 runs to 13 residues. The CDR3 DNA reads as TGTGCCAGCAGGGCGATCGGAAACTATGGCTACACCTTC. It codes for CASRAIGNYGYTF.

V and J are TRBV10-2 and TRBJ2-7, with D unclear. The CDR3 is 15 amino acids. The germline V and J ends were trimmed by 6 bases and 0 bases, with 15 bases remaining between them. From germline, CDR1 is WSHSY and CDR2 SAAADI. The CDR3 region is CASRSSSTISYEQYF. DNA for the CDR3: TGCGCCAGCAGGAGTAGCTCTACAATCTCCTACGAGCAGTACTTC.

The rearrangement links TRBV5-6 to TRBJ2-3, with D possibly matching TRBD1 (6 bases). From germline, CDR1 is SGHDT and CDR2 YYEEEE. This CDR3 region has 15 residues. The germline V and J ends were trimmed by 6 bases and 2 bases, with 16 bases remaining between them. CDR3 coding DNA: TGTGCCAGCATCGAGGACAGTAAGAACACAGATACGCAGTATTTT. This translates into CASIEDSKNTDTQYF. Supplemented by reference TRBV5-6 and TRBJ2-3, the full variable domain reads DAGVTQSPTHLIKTRGQQVTLRCSPKSGHDTVSWYQQALGQGPQFIFQYYEEEERQRGNFPDRFSGHQFPNYSSELNVNALLLGDSALYLCASIEDSKNTDTQYFGPGTRLTVL.

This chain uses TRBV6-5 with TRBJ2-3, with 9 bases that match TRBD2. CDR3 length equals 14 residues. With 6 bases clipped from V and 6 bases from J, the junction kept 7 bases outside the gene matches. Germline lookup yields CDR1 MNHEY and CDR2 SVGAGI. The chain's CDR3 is CASRGLARSDTQYF. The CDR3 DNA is TGTGCCAGCAGAGGACTAGCGAGGTCCGATACGCAGTATTTT.

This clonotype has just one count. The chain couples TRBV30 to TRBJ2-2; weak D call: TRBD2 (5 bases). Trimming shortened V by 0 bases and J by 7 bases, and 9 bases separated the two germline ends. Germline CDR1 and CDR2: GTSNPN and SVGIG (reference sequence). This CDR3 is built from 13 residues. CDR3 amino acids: CAWSVVAGGELFF. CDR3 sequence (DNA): TGTGCCTGGAGTGTAGTGGCGGGCGGGGAGCTGTTTTTT.

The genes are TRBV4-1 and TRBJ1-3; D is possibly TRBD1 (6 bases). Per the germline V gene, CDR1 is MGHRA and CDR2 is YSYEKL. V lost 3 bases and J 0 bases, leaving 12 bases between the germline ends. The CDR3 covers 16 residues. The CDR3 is CASSQIVGGSGNTIYF. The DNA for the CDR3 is TGCGCCAGCAGCCAGATAGTAGGGGGCTCTGGAAACACCATATATTTT.

CDR3 loop: CASSFLASQVHEQFF. The CDR3 coding sequence is TGTGCCAGCAGTTTCCTAGCGTCGCAAGTCCATGAGCAGTTCTTC. The chain recombines TRBV12-3 or TRBV12-4 with TRBJ2-1, with D possibly being TRBD2 (6 bases). The CDR3 length is 15 residues. With 3 bases removed from V and 8 bases from J, the gap between germline ends came to 17 bases.

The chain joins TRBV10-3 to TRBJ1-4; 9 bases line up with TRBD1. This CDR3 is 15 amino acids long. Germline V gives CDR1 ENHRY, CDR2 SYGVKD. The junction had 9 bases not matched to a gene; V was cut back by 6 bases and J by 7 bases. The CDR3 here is CAIRDPDRGGEKLFF. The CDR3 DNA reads TGTGCCATCAGGGACCCGGACAGGGGTGGTGAAAAACTGTTTTTT.

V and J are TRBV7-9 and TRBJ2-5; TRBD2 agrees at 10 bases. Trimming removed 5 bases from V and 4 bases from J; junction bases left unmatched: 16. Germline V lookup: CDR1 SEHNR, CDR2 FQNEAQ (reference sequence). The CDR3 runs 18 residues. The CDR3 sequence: CASSPPLAGVRFGETQYF. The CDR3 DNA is TGTGCCAGCAGCCCCCCTCTAGCGGGAGTGAGGTTCGGAGAGACCCAGTACTTC.

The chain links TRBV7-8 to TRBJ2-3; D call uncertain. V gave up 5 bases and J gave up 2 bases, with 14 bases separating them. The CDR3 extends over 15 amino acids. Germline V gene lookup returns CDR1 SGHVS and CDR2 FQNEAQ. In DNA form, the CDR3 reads TGTGCCAGCAGCCGGTCGGCCGGGCTCACAGATACGCAGTATTTT. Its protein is CASSRSAGLTDTQYF.

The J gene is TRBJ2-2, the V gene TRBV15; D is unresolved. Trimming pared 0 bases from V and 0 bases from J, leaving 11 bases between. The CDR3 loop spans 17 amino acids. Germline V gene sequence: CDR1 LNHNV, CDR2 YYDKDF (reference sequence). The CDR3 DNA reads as TGTGCCACCAGCAGAGATGTACTGAGCACGAACACCGGGGAGCTGTTTTTT. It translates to CATSRDVLSTNTGELFF.

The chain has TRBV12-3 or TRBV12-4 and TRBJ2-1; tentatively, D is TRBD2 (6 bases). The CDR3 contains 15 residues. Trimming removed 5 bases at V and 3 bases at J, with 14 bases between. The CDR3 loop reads CASSTLRGLYNEQFF. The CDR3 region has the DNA TGTGCCAGCAGTACGTTAAGGGGACTCTACAATGAGCAGTTCTTC.

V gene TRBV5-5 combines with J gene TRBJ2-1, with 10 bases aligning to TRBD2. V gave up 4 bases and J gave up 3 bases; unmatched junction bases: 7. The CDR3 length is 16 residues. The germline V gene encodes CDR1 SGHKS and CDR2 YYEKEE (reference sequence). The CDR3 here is CASSHMGLAYYNEQFF. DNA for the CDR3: TGTGCCAGCAGCCACATGGGACTAGCGTACTACAATGAGCAGTTCTTC.

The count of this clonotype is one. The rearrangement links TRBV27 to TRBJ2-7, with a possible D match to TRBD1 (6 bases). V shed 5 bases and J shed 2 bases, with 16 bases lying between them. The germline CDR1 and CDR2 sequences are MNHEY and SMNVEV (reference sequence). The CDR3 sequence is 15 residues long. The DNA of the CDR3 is TGTGCCAGCAGTACGTTGGGGGCTAAAACCTACGAGCAGTACTTC. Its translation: CASSTLGAKTYEQYF.

The CDR3 reads CATSDHNSPLHF. The CDR3 nucleotides are TGTGCCACCAGTGACCATAATTCACCCCTCCACTTT. The genes are TRBV24-1 and TRBJ1-6; no clear D gene. This CDR3 is 12 amino acids long. Looked up from germline, CDR1 is KGHDR and CDR2 is SFDVKD. V was shortened by 4 bases and J by 5 bases, with 2 bases between the two germline ends.

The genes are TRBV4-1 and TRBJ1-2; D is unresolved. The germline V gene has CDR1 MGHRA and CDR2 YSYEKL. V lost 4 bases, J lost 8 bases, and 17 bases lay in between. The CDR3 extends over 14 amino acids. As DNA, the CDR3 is TGCGCCAGCAGCCTTCGGGGTGGGGAGGAGGGCTACACCTTC. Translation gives CASSLRGGEEGYTF.

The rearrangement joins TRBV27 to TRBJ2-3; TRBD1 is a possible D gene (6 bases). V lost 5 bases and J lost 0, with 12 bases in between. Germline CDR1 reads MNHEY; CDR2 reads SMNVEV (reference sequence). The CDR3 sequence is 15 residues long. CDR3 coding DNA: TGTGCCAGCAGTACCCGACAGGCTAGCACAGATACGCAGTATTTT. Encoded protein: CASSTRQASTDTQYF.

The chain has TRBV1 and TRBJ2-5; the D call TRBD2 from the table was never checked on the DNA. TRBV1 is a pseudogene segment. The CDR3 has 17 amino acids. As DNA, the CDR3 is TGCACCAGCAGCCCCTTGAATGTAGCGGGACTTAGGGAGACCCAGTACTTC. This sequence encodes CTSSPLNVAGLRETQYF.

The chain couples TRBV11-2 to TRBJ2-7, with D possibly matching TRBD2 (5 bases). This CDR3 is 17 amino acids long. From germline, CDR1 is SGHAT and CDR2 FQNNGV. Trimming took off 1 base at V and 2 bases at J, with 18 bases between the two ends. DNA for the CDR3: TGTGCCAGCAGCTTAGGAGGGAAATGGCGGGCCCCCTACGAGCAGTACTTC. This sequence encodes CASSLGGKWRAPYEQYF. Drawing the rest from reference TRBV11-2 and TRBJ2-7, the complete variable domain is EAGVAQSPRYKIIEKRQSVAFWCNPISGHATLYWYQQILGQGPKLLIQFQNNGVVDDSQLPKDRFSAERLKGVDSTLKIQPAKLEDSAVYLCASSLGGKWRAPYEQYFGPGTRLTVT.

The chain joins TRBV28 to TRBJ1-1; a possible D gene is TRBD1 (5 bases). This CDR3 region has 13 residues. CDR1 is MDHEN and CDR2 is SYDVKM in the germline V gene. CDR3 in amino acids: CAWKDGANTEAFF. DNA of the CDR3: TGTGCTTGGAAGGATGGGGCGAACACTGAAGCTTTCTTT.

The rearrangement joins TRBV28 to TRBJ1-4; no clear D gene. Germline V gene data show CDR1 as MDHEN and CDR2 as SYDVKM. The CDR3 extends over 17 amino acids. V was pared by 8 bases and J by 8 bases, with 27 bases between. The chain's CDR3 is CASAPLARERWAEKLFF. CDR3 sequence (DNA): TGTGCCAGCGCCCCCCTTGCGAGGGAAAGATGGGCGGAAAAACTGTTTTTT.

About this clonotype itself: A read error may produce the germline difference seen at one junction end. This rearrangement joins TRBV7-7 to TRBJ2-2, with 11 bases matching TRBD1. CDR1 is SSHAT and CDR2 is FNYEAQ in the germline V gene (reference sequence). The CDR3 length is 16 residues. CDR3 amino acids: CASSRGQGGITGELFF. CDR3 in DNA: TGTGCTAGCAGCCGGGGACAGGGGGGAATCACCGGGGAGCTGTTTTTT.

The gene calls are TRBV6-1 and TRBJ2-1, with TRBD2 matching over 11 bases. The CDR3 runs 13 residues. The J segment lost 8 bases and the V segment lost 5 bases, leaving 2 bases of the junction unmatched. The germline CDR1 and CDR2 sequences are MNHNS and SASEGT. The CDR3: CASSSLAGDEQFF. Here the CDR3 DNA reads TGTGCCAGCAGTTCACTAGCGGGAGATGAGCAGTTCTTC.

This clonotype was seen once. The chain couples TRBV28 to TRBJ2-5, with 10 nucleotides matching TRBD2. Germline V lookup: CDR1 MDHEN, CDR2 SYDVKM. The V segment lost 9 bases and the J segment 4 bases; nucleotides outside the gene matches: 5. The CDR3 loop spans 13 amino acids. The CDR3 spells CASSGRLLETQYF. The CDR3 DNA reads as TGTGCCAGTAGCGGGAGGCTATTAGAGACCCAGTACTTC.